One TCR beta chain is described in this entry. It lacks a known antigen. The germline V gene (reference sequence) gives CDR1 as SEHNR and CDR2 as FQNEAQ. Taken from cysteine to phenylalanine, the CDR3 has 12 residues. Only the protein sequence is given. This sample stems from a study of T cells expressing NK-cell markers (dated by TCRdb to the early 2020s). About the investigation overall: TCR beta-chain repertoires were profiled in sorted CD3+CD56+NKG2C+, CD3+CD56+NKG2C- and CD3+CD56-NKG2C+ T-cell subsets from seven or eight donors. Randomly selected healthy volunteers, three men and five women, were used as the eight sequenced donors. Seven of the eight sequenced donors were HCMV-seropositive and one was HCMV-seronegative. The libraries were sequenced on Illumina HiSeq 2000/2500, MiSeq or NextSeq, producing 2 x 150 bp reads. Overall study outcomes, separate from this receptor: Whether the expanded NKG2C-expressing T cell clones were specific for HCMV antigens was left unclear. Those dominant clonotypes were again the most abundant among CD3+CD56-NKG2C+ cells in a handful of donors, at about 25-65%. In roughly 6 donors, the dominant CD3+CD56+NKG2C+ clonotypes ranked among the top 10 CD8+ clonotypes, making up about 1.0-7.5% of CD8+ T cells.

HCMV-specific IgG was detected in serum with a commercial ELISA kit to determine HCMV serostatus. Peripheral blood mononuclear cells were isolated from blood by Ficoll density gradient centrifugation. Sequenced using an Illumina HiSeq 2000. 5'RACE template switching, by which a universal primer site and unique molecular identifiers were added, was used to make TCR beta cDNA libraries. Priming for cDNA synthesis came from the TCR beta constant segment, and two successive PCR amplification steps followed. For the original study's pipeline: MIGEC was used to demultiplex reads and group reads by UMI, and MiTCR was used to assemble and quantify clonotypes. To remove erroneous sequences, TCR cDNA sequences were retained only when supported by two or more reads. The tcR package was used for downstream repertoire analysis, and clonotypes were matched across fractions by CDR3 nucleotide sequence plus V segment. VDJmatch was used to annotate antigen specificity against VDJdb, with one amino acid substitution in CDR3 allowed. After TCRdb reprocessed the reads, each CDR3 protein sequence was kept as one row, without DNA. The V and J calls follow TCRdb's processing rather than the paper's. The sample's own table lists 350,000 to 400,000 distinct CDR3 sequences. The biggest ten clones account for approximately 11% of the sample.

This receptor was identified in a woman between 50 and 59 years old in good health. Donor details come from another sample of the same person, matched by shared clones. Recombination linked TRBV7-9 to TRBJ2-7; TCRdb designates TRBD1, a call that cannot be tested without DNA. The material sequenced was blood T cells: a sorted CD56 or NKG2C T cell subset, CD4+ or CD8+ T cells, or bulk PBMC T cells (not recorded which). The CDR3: CASSQDRDEQYF.